This TCR beta chain was captured in a study of blood T cell repertoires in COVID-19. The CDR3 length is 15 residues. With 6 bases removed from V and 4 bases from J, the gap between germline ends came to 18 bases. Germline V gene sequence: CDR1 LNHDA, CDR2 SQIVND (reference sequence). TCRdb keeps only in-frame clones here, not all; method: immunoSEQ multiplex PCR. The sample includes approximately 150,000 clones, approximately 90% of them seen just once. J is TRBJ1-2 and V is TRBV19; D might be TRBD1 (6 bases). This sequence was found in a woman between 45 and 60 years old with active or convalescent COVID-19. The sequencing sample was made of peripheral blood. CDR3: CASRTLGGGAYGYTF. The CDR3 nucleotides read TGTGCCAGTAGGACCCTTGGTGGGGGCGCCTATGGCTACACCTTC.